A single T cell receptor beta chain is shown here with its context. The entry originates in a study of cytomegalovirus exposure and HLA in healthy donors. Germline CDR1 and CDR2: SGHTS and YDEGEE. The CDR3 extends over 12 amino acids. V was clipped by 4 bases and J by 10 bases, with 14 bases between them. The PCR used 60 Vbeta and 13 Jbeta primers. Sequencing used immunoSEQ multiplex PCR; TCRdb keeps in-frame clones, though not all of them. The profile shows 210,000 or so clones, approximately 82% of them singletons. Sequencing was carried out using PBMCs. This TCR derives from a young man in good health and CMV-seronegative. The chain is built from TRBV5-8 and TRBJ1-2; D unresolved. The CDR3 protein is CASSPYAGSYTF. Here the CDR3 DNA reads TGTGCCAGCAGCCCCTATGCGGGGTCCTACACCTTC. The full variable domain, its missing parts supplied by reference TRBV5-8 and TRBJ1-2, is EAGVTQSPTHLIKTRGQQATLRCSPISGHTSVYWYQQALGLGLQFLLWYDEGEERNRGNFPPRFSGRQFPNYSSELNVNALELEDSALYLCASSPYAGSYTFGSGTRLTVV.